A selection of T cell receptor beta chains follows, all from one sample in a study of graft-versus-host responses after intestinal transplantation. Sequencing was performed with immunoSEQ multiplex PCR; in TCRdb, only in-frame clones are kept and a portion is missing. The table includes tens of thousands of clones, roughly 30% detected once. The sample here was alloreactive CD8+ T cells from a mixed lymphocyte reaction culture, taken before intestinal transplant. These receptors all come from a human patient who received an intestinal transplant. The CDR3 runs from the conserved cysteine through the conserved F or W. Fields, in order: clone size, J gene, V gene, D gene, CDR3 DNA, CDR3 protein. A D gene is named only where the DNA matches it firmly. Clone size is given for some rows only: seen once, a few or many times, or a class if the clone is expanded.

.	TRBJ1-4	TRBV27	.	TGTGCCAGCAGGGTCAGCACCTATACCGATGGGGAAAAACTGTTTTTT	CASRVSTYTDGEKLFF
.	TRBJ2-7	TRBV9	TRBD2	TGTGCCAGCAGCACCCGACTAGCGGGATTGTCCTACGAGCAGTACTTC	CASSTRLAGLSYEQYF
.	TRBJ2-1	TRBV27	.	TGTGCCAGCAGTCGGACGGAGGGAAATGAGCAGTTCTTC	CASSRTEGNEQFF
medium-sized	TRBJ2-1	TRBV5-6	TRBD1	TGTGCCAGCAGATCGGGACAGGGTTACTACAATGAGCAGTTCTTC	CASRSGQGYYNEQFF
few	TRBJ2-7	TRBV9	.	TGTGCCAGCAGCGTAGCTCACGGCCCCTACGAGCAGTACTTC	CASSVAHGPYEQYF
.	TRBJ1-2	TRBV7-9	.	TGTGCCAGCAGCCCGAACAGGATTTATGGCTACACCTTC	CASSPNRIYGYTF
few	TRBJ2-7	TRBV11-3	.	TGTGCCAGCAGTATGGACGCTCCTGAGCAGTACTTC	CASSMDAPEQYF
.	TRBJ2-7	TRBV9	TRBD2	TGTGCCAGCAGCGTAACTAGCGGGGGATACGAGCAGTACTTC	CASSVTSGGYEQYF
once	TRBJ1-2	TRBV9	TRBD1	TGTGCCAGCAGTGATAACAAGGGGGCGTATGGCTACACCTTC	CASSDNKGAYGYTF
.	TRBJ2-5	TRBV7-6	.	TGTGCCAGCAGCCCCCATCCTGGCCAAGAGACCCAGTACTTC	CASSPHPGQETQYF
.	TRBJ2-4	TRBV7-9	TRBD1	TGTGCCAGCAGGGACCCCAGGGGGCGAGGATCGAAAAACATTCAGTACTTC	CASRDPRGRGSKNIQYF
.	TRBJ2-1	TRBV11-2	.	TGTGCCAGCAGCTTCCGCCTGGTGCGTCAGACACCCTGGAATGAGCAGTTCTTC	CASSFRLVRQTPWNEQFF
few	TRBJ1-1	TRBV7-9	.	TGTGCCAGCAGCTTAGGGGGCGGCACTGAAGCTTTCTTT	CASSLGGGTEAFF
.	TRBJ2-3	TRBV7-4	TRBD2	TGTGCCAGCAGCTTACTAGCGGGGGGGCCAGATACGCAGTATTTT	CASSLLAGGPDTQYF
few	TRBJ1-2	TRBV5-6	TRBD1	TGTGCCAGCAGCGGCGGGACAGGCTATGGCTACACCTTC	CASSGGTGYGYTF
few	TRBJ2-5	TRBV10-2	.	TGCGCCAGCAGTCCCGGACTTCGAAGGGAGACCCAGTACTTC	CASSPGLRRETQYF
.	TRBJ1-1	TRBV10-2	.	TGCGCCAGCAGGCTGACAGGTTCGGTTTACACTGAAGCTTTCTTT	CASRLTGSVYTEAFF
few	TRBJ1-2	TRBV5-5	.	TGTGCCAGCAGCCCCGGGAACAGGGCTAACTATGGCTACACCTTC	CASSPGNRANYGYTF
.	TRBJ2-7	TRBV6-5	.	TGTGCCAGCAGTTACAGTGACAGAGACGAGCAGTACTTC	CASSYSDRDEQYF
.	TRBJ2-3	TRBV7-6	.	TGTGCCAGCAGCCTACAGGAGGCTAGCACAGATACGCAGTATTTT	CASSLQEASTDTQYF
.	TRBJ1-5	TRBV16	.	TGTGCCAGCAGCCAATTAGTACAGCCCCAGCATTTT	CASSQLVQPQHF
.	TRBJ2-7	TRBV6-1	.	TGTGCCAGCAGGACCTACGAGCAGTACTTC	CASRTYEQYF
.	TRBJ2-7	TRBV7-9	.	TGTGCCGGGGAGCGGTCGGGGACCTACGAGCAGTACTTC	CAGERSGTYEQYF
few	TRBJ2-1	TRBV6-6	.	TGTGCCAGCAGTTATAGGGGGACCTACAATGAGCAGTTCTTC	CASSYRGTYNEQFF
.	TRBJ2-7	TRBV6-1	TRBD2	TGTGCCAGCAGTGAATGGTCAGCGGGGGGGAAAGAGCAGTACTTC	CASSEWSAGGKEQYF
.	TRBJ2-2	TRBV9	.	TGTGCCAGCCACACCACCCGAGACAGGCCGAACACCGGGGAGCTGTTTTTT	CASHTTRDRPNTGELFF
.	TRBJ1-5	TRBV6-1	.	TGTGCCAGCAGACCGGTTAGGGTTGATCCCCAGCATTTT	CASRPVRVDPQHF
.	TRBJ2-1	TRBV9	TRBD2	TGTGCCAGCAGCGTAGAGCGGGAGTCCATTAACAATGAGCAGTTCTTC	CASSVERESINNEQFF
few	TRBJ1-5	TRBV2	.	TGTGCCAGCAGTGATGACGGGAAACTCAATCAGCCCCAGCATTTT	CASSDDGKLNQPQHF
.	TRBJ2-1	TRBV27	.	TGTGCCAGCAATGTCGTCTCAGGGATGGGGAATGAGCAGTTCTTC	CASNVVSGMGNEQFF
few	TRBJ2-6	TRBV6-4	TRBD1	TGTGCCAGCAGTCGGACAGGCCTACGAATCTCTGGGGCCAACGTCCTGACTTTC	CASSRTGLRISGANVLTF
many	TRBJ1-1	TRBV6-5	TRBD1	TGTGCCAGCAGTTACACCTCGACAGGGTTGAACACTGAAGCTTTCTTT	CASSYTSTGLNTEAFF
few	TRBJ1-6	TRBV28	TRBD1	TGTGCCAGCGAAACGAACCAGGACAGGGACCATAATTCACCCCTCCACTTT	CASETNQDRDHNSPLHF
.	TRBJ2-3	TRBV9	TRBD2	TGTGCCAGCAGCGTATCTCTAGCGGGAGAAGCAACAGATACGCAGTATTTT	CASSVSLAGEATDTQYF
.	TRBJ2-7	TRBV4-2	TRBD2	TGTGCCAGCAGCCGAGGACTAGCGGGCTCCTACGAGCAGTACTTC	CASSRGLAGSYEQYF
.	TRBJ2-7	TRBV6-6	.	TGTGCCAGCAGTTCAGACTCCTACGAGCAGTACTTC	CASSSDSYEQYF
.	TRBJ2-1	TRBV6-5	.	TGTGCCAGCAGTCCAGAGGGACGCTCCTACAATGAGCAGTTCTTC	CASSPEGRSYNEQFF